Listed below are T cell receptor beta chains from one sample, sequenced in a study of early T cells in non-severe SARS-CoV-2 infection. TCRdb re-derived calls from the 5' RACE reads in MiXCR, one entry per CDR3 protein. The sample shows tens of thousands of distinct CDR3 sequences, approximately 5% of them seen only once. Sequenced sample: whole blood. Receptors were obtained from an adult who was a healthcare worker with PCR-confirmed SARS-CoV-2 infection or an uninfected control (not recorded which). Both conserved end residues are part of each CDR3. The D gene is left open where the match is weak. Only some rows state a clone size, as once, few, many or a class for expanded clones.

j_gene,abundance,v_gene,d_gene,CDR3aa,CDR3nt
TRBJ1-1,many,TRBV9,TRBD1,CASSPPYRGPLTLNTEAFF,TGTGCCAGCAGCCCCCCATACAGGGGGCCACTCACCTTGAACACTGAAGCTTTCTTT
TRBJ1-6,many,TRBV7-6,.,CASSRAGNSPLHF,TGTGCCAGCAGCCGAGCGGGGAATTCACCCCTCCACTTT
TRBJ1-2,medium-sized,TRBV19,.,CASSISDGQRGYTF,TGTGCCAGTAGTATCTCGGACGGACAACGAGGCTACACCTTC
TRBJ1-2,many,TRBV6-5,.,CASTNRAGESYTF,TGTGCCAGCACTAACCGGGCTGGGGAGAGCTACACCTTC
TRBJ2-7,many,TRBV7-6,.,CASSPGTRRGYEQYF,TGTGCCAGCAGCCCAGGGACCAGGAGGGGGTACGAGCAGTACTTC
TRBJ2-3,many,TRBV7-6,TRBD2,CASSPWSSGGGTDTQYF,TGTGCCAGCAGCCCTTGGAGTAGCGGGGGAGGGACAGATACGCAGTATTTT
TRBJ2-7,few,TRBV10-2,TRBD2,CASSEGAGATYEQYF,TGCGCCAGCAGTGAAGGAGCGGGAGCAACCTACGAGCAGTACTTC
TRBJ2-3,many,TRBV12-3/TRBV12-4,TRBD2,CASSLPAGVTLDTQYF,TGTGCCAGCAGTTTACCCGCGGGGGTCACCTTGGATACGCAGTATTTT
TRBJ2-3,medium-sized,TRBV4-1,.,CASSSPGTDTQYF,TGCGCCAGCAGCTCTCCCGGGACAGATACGCAGTATTTT
TRBJ2-1,many,TRBV4-3,TRBD1,CASSQEARGRGYNEQFF,TGCGCCAGCAGCCAGGAAGCCAGGGGGCGCGGGTACAATGAGCAGTTCTTC
TRBJ2-5,many,TRBV6-1,.,CASSEARGVRRSQYF,TGTGCCAGCAGTGAAGCGCGTGGGGTTAGGAGATCCCAGTACTTC
TRBJ2-1,medium-sized,TRBV7-9,TRBD2,CASRASGTEQFF,TGTGCCAGCAGAGCGAGCGGGACTGAGCAGTTCTTC
TRBJ1-2,many,TRBV12-3/TRBV12-4,.,CASSLRQAGGYTF,TGTGCCAGCAGTTTACGCCAGGCCGGTGGCTACACCTTC
TRBJ2-6,.,TRBV19,TRBD1,CATLTGQGRSGANVLTF,TGTGCCACCTTAACGGGACAGGGGCGCTCTGGGGCCAACGTCCTGACTTTC
TRBJ2-3,.,TRBV6-5,.,CASSTSDTQYF,TGTGCCAGCAGTACCAGTGATACGCAGTATTTT
TRBJ2-1,many,TRBV5-4,TRBD2,CASSPGGLAGGKYNEQFF,TGTGCCAGCAGCCCCGGGGGACTAGCGGGAGGGAAATACAATGAGCAGTTCTTC
TRBJ1-5,many,TRBV28,TRBD1,CASINTIRTGASQPQHF,TGTGCCAGCATCAATACGATCAGGACAGGGGCGAGTCAGCCCCAGCATTTT
TRBJ2-1,many,TRBV12-3/TRBV12-4,.,CATSTERPYNEQFF,TGTGCCACCTCGACAGAGAGACCTTACAATGAGCAGTTCTTC
TRBJ2-2,.,TRBV12-5,.,CASGLNTGELFF,TGTGCTAGTGGTCTTAACACCGGGGAGCTGTTTTTT
TRBJ2-3,many,TRBV2,.,CASSFTTGRSTDTQYF,TGTGCCAGCAGCTTTACGACAGGTCGGAGCACAGATACGCAGTATTTT
TRBJ2-7,many,TRBV24-1,.,CATSGRGRSSYEQYF,TGTGCCACCAGTGGTCGCGGCAGGTCTTCCTACGAGCAGTACTTC
TRBJ2-1,few,TRBV4-3,.,CASSQENRGEQFF,TGCGCCAGCAGCCAAGAAAATCGAGGTGAGCAGTTCTTC
TRBJ1-3,many,TRBV27,.,CATRQGSGNTIYF,TGTGCCACCCGGCAGGGTTCTGGAAACACCATATATTTT
TRBJ1-6,many,TRBV14,.,CASSQDVGNVNSPLHF,TGTGCCAGCAGCCAAGATGTTGGTAACGTTAATTCACCCCTCCACTTT
TRBJ2-2,many,TRBV6-2/TRBV6-3,.,CASSYMGGRPRELFF,TGTGCCAGCAGTTACATGGGGGGTCGACCCCGGGAGCTGTTTTTT
TRBJ2-1,many,TRBV7-9,.,CASSPPGRRSNEQFF,TGTGCCAGCAGCCCCCCGGGACGGAGAAGCAATGAGCAGTTCTTC
TRBJ2-1,many,TRBV25-1,TRBD2,CAIQGLADNEQFF,TGTGCCATACAAGGACTAGCGGACAATGAGCAGTTCTTC
TRBJ2-5,many,TRBV7-9,.,CASSPRGSQETQYF,TGTGCCAGCAGCCCCCGGGGGTCACAAGAGACCCAGTACTTC